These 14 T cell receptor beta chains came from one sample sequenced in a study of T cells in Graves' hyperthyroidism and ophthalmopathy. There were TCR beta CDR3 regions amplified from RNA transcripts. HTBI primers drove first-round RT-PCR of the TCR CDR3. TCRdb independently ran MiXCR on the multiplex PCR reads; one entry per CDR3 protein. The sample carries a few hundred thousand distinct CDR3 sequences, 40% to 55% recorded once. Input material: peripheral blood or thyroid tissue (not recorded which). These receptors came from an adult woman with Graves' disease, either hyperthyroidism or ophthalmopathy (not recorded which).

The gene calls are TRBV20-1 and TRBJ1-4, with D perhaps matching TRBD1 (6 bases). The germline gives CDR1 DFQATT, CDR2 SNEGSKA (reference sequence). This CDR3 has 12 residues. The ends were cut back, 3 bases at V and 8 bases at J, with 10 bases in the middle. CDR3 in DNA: TGCAGTGCTAGGTCAGGGGACGAAAAACTGTTTTTT. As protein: CSARSGDEKLFF.

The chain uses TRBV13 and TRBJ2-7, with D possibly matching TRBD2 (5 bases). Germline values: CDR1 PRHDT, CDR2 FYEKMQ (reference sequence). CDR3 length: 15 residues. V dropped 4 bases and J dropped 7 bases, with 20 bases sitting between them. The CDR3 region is CASSWTEGQGWEQYF. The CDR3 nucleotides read TGTGCCAGCAGCTGGACTGAGGGCCAAGGGTGGGAGCAGTACTTC. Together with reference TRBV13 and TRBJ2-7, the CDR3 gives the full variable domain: AAGVIQSPRHLIKEKRETATLKCYPIPRHDTVYWYQQGPGQDPQFLISFYEKMQSDKGSIPDRFSAQQFSDYHSELNMSSLELGDSALYFCASSWTEGQGWEQYFGPGTRLTVT.

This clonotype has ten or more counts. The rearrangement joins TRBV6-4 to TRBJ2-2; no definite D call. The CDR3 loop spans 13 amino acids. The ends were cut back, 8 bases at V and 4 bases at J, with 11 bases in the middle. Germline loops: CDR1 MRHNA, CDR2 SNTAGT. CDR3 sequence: CASRPQPTGELFF. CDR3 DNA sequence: TGTGCCAGCCGGCCGCAACCCACCGGGGAGCTGTTTTTT.

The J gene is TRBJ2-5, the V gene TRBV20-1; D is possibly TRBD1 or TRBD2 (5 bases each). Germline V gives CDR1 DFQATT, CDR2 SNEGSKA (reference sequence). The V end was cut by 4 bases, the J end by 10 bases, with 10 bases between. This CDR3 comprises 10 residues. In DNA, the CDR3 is TGCAGTGCTACAGGGACGGACCAGTACTTC. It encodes CSATGTDQYF.

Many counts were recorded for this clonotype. CDR3 sequence: CSASMGGNSPLHF. In DNA, the CDR3 is TGCAGTGCTAGTATGGGCGGGAATTCACCCCTCCACTTT. The V call is TRBV20-1, the J call TRBJ1-6; D is unclear. Trimming removed 3 bases at V and 7 bases at J, with 10 bases between. The length of the CDR3 is 13 residues. In germline, CDR1 is DFQATT, CDR2 SNEGSKA (reference sequence).

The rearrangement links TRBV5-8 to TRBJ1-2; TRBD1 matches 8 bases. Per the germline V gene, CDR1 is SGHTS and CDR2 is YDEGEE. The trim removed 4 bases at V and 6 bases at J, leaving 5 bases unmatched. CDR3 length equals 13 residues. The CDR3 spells CASSPGGGDGYTF. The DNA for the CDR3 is TGTGCCAGCAGCCCAGGGGGCGGGGATGGCTACACCTTC. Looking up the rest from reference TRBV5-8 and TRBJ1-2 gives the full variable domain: EAGVTQSPTHLIKTRGQQATLRCSPISGHTSVYWYQQALGLGLQFLLWYDEGEERNRGNFPPRFSGRQFPNYSSELNVNALELEDSALYLCASSPGGGDGYTFGSGTRLTVV.

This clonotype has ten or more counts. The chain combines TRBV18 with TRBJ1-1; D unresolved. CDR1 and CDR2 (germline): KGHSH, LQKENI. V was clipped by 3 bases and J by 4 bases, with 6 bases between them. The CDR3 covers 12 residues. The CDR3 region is CASSPRSTEAFF. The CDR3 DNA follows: TGTGCCAGCTCACCGAGGAGCACTGAAGCTTTCTTT.

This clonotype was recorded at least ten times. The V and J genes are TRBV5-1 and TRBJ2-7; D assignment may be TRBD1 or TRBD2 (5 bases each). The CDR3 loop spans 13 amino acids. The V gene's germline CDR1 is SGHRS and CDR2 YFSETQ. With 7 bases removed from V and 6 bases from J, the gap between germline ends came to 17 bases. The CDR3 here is CASAKGREAEQYF. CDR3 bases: TGCGCCAGCGCGAAGGGGAGAGAGGCCGAGCAGTACTTC. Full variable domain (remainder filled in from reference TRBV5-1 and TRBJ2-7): KAGVTQTPRYLIKTRGQQVTLSCSPISGHRSVSWYQQTPGQGLQFLFEYFSETQRNKGNFPGRFSGRQFSNSRSEMNVSTLELGDSALYLCASAKGREAEQYFGPGTRLTVT.

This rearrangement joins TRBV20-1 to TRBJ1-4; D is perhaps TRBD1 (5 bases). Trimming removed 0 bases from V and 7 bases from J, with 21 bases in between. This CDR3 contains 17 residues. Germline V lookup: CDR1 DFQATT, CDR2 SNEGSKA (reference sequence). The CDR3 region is CSARDPLRGRVGEKLFF. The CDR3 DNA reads TGCAGTGCTAGAGACCCTCTCCGGGGGAGGGTGGGTGAAAAACTGTTTTTT.

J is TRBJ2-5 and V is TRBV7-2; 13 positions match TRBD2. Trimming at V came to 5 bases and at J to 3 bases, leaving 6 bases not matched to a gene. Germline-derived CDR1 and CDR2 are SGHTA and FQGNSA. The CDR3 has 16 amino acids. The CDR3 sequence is CASSREGLAGEETQYF. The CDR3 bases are TGTGCCAGCAGCCGAGAAGGACTAGCGGGAGAAGAGACCCAGTACTTC.

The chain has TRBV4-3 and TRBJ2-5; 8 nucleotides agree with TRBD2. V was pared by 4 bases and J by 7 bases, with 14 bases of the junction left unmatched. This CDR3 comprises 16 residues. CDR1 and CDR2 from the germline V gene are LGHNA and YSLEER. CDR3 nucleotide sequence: TGCGCCAGCAGCCCATTTCCGGGGGGGTCCGAAGCGACCCAGTACTTC. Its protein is CASSPFPGGSEATQYF.

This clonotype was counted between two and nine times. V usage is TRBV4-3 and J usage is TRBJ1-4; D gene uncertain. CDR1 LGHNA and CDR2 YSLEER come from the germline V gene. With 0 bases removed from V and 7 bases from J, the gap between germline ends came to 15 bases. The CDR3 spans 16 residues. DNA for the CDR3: TGCGCCAGCAGCCAAGATCTTAGGAGCCGTGGTGAAAAACTGTTTTTT. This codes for CASSQDLRSRGEKLFF.

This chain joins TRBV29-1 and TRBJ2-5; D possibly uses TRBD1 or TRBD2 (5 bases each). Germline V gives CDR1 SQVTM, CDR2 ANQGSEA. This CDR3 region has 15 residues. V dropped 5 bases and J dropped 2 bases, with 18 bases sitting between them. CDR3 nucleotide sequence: TGCAGCGTTTTTCGACAGCGGCTCCATCAAGAGACCCAGTACTTC. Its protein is CSVFRQRLHQETQYF.

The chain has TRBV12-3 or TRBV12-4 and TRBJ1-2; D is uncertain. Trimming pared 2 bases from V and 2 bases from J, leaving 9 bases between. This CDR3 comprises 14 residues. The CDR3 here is CASSLTPQNYGYTF. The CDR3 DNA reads TGTGCCAGCAGTTTAACACCTCAGAACTATGGCTACACCTTC.